This T cell receptor (beta chain) stems from a study of cytomegalovirus exposure and HLA in healthy donors. Primers included in the PCR were 60 Vbeta and 13 Jbeta primers. Profiling relied on immunoSEQ multiplex PCR, and the TCRdb table lists in-frame clones only, not all of them. The sample records approximately 82,000 clones, 10% being singletons. The CDR3 spans 14 residues. Germline V gene sequence: CDR1 MNHNS, CDR2 SASEGT. V dropped 7 bases and J dropped 2 bases, with 15 bases sitting between them. The receptor's source is a man aged 55 to 70 in good health and CMV-seropositive. Sequencing used PBMCs. The J gene is TRBJ2-7, the V gene TRBV6-1, with a possible D match to TRBD2 (6 bases). CDR3 region: CASTPWDSAYEQYF. The CDR3 DNA is TGTGCCAGCACCCCCTGGGACTCTGCCTACGAGCAGTACTTC.